The next 4 T cell receptor beta chains were all read from a single sample in a study of blood T cell repertoires in COVID-19. Profiled with immunoSEQ multiplex PCR; TCRdb holds only in-frame clones, not every one. Here the sample spans 100,000 to 150,000 clones, approximately 90% being singletons. Sequencing used peripheral blood. The receptors originated from a man between 60 and 75 years old with COVID-19, enrolled during active disease.

The CDR3 loop reads CAWSRTGEGNTIYF. The CDR3, as DNA: TGTGCCTGGAGCCGGACAGGGGAGGGAAACACCATATATTTT. This chain connects TRBV30 to TRBJ1-3; 9 positions agree with TRBD1. Trimming removed 3 bases from V and 4 bases from J; junction bases left unmatched: 4. Per germline, CDR1 GTSNPN and CDR2 SVGIG (reference sequence). This CDR3 contains 14 residues.

This clone was counted a single time. This rearrangement joins TRBV3-1 (or the pseudogene TRBV3-2) to TRBJ1-2; a weak D match, TRBD1 (5 bases). Germline loops: CDR1 LGHDT, CDR2 YNNKEL (reference sequence). The V gene lost 0 bases and the J gene lost 3 bases, with 8 bases spanning the gap. The CDR3 extends over 14 amino acids. CDR3 in DNA: TGTGCCAGCAGCCAAGAGGGCAGGGACTATGGCTACACCTTC. Its protein product is CASSQEGRDYGYTF.

This clone was seen a single time. The rearrangement links TRBV7-3 to TRBJ2-3; 7 bases are a match to TRBD1. The V and J ends lost 3 bases and 1 base, in that order; junction bases with no gene match: 4. Germline V lookup: CDR1 SGHTA, CDR2 FQGTGA. This CDR3 has 15 residues. The DNA for the CDR3 is TGTGCCAGCAGCTTGACAGGGTCCCGCACAGATACGCAGTATTTT. Its translation: CASSLTGSRTDTQYF.

This chain joins TRBV9 and TRBJ2-1; TRBD2 matches 10 bases. This CDR3 is built from 15 residues. Trimming cost V 3 bases and J 3 bases; bases outside gene matches: 3. CDR1 SGDLS and CDR2 YYNGEE come from the germline V gene. CDR3 bases: TGTGCCAGCAGCGCCCTAGCGGGGGACTACAATGAGCAGTTCTTC. Translating gives CASSALAGDYNEQFF.